This entry is about one T cell receptor beta chain. Unique molecular identifiers tagged individual cDNA molecules. TCRdb re-called the 5' RACE reads through MiXCR, storing one row per CDR3 protein. The sample lists under 70,000 distinct CDR3 sequences; approximately 6.1% were seen once. The record originates from a study of early T cells in non-severe SARS-CoV-2 infection. Germline V lookup: CDR1 MNHNY, CDR2 SVGAGI (reference sequence). With 6 bases removed from V and 8 bases from J, the gap between germline ends came to 14 bases. The CDR3 runs to 14 residues. The sequence was collected from an adult who was a healthcare worker with PCR-confirmed SARS-CoV-2 infection or an uninfected control (not recorded which). This chain connects TRBV6-6 to TRBJ1-6; possible D gene TRBD1, 5 bases. This specimen consisted of whole blood, obtained at baseline. The CDR3: CASSPAGEHSPLHF. CDR3 bases: TGTGCCAGCAGCCCGGCGGGGGAGCATTCACCCCTCCACTTT.